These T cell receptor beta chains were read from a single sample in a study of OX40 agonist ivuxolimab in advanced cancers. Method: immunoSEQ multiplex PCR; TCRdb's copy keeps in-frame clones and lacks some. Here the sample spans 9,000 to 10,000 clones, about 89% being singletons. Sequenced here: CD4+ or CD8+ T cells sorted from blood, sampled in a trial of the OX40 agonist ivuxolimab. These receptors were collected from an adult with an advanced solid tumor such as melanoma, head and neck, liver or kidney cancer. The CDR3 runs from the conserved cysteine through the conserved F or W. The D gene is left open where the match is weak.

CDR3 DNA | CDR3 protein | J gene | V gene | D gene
TGTGCCAGCAGCCAAGAGGACAGGAACACTGAAGCTTTCTTT | CASSQEDRNTEAFF | TRBJ1-1 | TRBV4-2 | NA
TGTGCCAGCAGCGTAGGACAGGGAATCCAAGAGACCCAGTACTTC | CASSVGQGIQETQYF | TRBJ2-5 | TRBV9 | TRBD1
TGTGCCAGCAGCTTAGCGGGAGGTCGATACAATGAGCAGTTCTTC | CASSLAGGRYNEQFF | TRBJ2-1 | TRBV25-1 | TRBD2
TGTGCCACCAGCAGAGATAGAGGCAGGGTCACTGAAGCTTTCTTT | CATSRDRGRVTEAFF | TRBJ1-1 | TRBV15 | NA
TGTGCCAGCAGCTCTCAAGCAGGCACCGAGCAGTACTTC | CASSSQAGTEQYF | TRBJ2-7 | TRBV7-3 | NA
TGTGCCAGCAGCCCGGGACTTAGCCGCACCACAGATACGCAGTATTTT | CASSPGLSRTTDTQYF | TRBJ2-3 | TRBV7-3 | NA
TGCAGTGCTAGTAAGTGGACTGAAGCTTTCTTT | CSASKWTEAFF | TRBJ1-1 | TRBV20-1 | NA
TGTGCCAGTAGTCGGAGCGAGGGGGGGGCAGATACGCAGTATTTT | CASSRSEGGADTQYF | TRBJ2-3 | TRBV19 | NA
TGTGCCTGGAGTGTACGGCGGGCCGAAGATGAAAAACTGTTTTTT | CAWSVRRAEDEKLFF | TRBJ1-4 | TRBV30 | NA
TGTGCTAGCGCCGCGGGAGCTATCAATGAGCAGTTCTTC | CASAAGAINEQFF | TRBJ2-1 | TRBV7-7 | TRBD2
TGTGCCAGCAGCTTGGGGGGGGATACGCAGTATTTT | CASSLGGDTQYF | TRBJ2-3 | TRBV5-4 | NA